This TCR beta chain derives from a study of identical twins. Study results and limitations: Potential partial confounding of zero-insertion analyses by invariant MAIT and iNKT cells was noted. Shared out-of-frame alpha sequences (those common to twins) showed excess low generation probability.

Among all donors, each was a healthy Caucasian. This CDR3 spans 14 amino acids. The V gene lost 3 bases and the J gene lost 4 bases, with 13 bases spanning the gap. Germline loops: CDR1 DFQATT, CDR2 SNEGSKA (reference sequence). Comments on this clonotype: Its specificity is unknown.

Each cDNA held unique molecular identifiers, and template switching gave it a universal primer site. One entry per CDR3 protein, called by TCRdb with MiXCR from the 5' RACE reads. Among some 1,600,000 distinct CDR3 sequences listed, around 33% were seen once. Input material: cord blood. The chain has TRBV20-1 and TRBJ2-1, with D unclear. The TCR originated in a newborn girl in good health. Written as DNA, the CDR3 is TGCAGTGCTAGTAGTCTATGGTTATACAATGAGCAGTTCTTC. Protein product: CSASSLWLYNEQFF.